The 26 T cell receptor beta chains below come from one sample, sequenced in a study of blood T cells in healthy people across ages. A second PCR, run for about 7 to 12 cycles, used a sample-barcoded 5' primer plus a J-beta primer mix. One entry per CDR3 protein, called by TCRdb with MiXCR from the 5' RACE reads. The sample holds 1.5 million to 2 million distinct CDR3 sequences, roughly 27% seen once. Specimen: blood. Receptor source: a woman in her thirties in good health.

This clonotype was seen just once. The genes are TRBV7-9 and TRBJ1-3; D gene ambiguous. This CDR3 comprises 13 residues. Germline values: CDR1 SEHNR, CDR2 FQNEAQ (reference sequence). Trimming removed 6 bases at V and 4 bases at J, with 10 bases between. CDR3 loop: CASRRSGGNTIYF. The DNA of the CDR3 is TGTGCCAGCAGAAGGAGTGGGGGAAACACCATATATTTT. The whole variable domain, remainder taken from reference TRBV7-9 and TRBJ1-3, is DTGVSQNPRHKITKRGQNVTFRCDPISEHNRLYWYRQTLGQGPEFLTYFQNEAQLEKSRLLSDRFSAERPKGSFSTLEIQRTEQGDSAMYLCASRRSGGNTIYFGEGSWLTVV.

In the case of this clonotype: With a much larger clone just one base away, this may be a read error. V and J are TRBV6-4 and TRBJ2-4, with D unclear. Deletions cut 6 bases from V and 8 bases from J, with 14 bases between. CDR1 is MRHNA and CDR2 is SNTAGT in the germline V gene. The CDR3 is 13 amino acids. CDR3 amino acids: CASRDVAGDIQYF. The CDR3 nucleotides read TGTGCCAGCAGGGATGTGGCTGGAGACATTCAGTACTTC.

The sample holds a few counts of this clonotype. The CDR3 nucleotides read TGTGCCATTACGCCTCAGTCGGGCACTGAAGCTTTCTTT. Translation gives CAITPQSGTEAFF. The chain couples TRBV19 to TRBJ1-1, with D hard to call. Germline V gene data show CDR1 as LNHDA and CDR2 as SQIVND (reference sequence). The ends were cut back, 10 bases at V and 4 bases at J, with 16 bases in the middle. CDR3 length equals 13 residues.

Details on this clonotype: A read error is possible here, since a much larger clone lies one base away. The J gene is TRBJ2-1, the V gene TRBV5-5; 8 bases align to TRBD1. The V and J ends lost 3 bases and 4 bases, in that order; junction bases with no gene match: 6. This CDR3 region has 15 residues. The germline V gene has CDR1 SGHKS and CDR2 YYEKEE (reference sequence). As DNA, the CDR3 is TGTGCCAGCAGCTCAAGGGACAGGTTTTACAATGAGCAGTTCTTC. Translated, it gives CASSSRDRFYNEQFF.

With respect to this clonotype: A much larger clone lies a single base off, so this may be a read error. The chain couples TRBV4-2 to TRBJ2-7, with 8 bases matching TRBD2. This CDR3 has 17 amino acids. In germline, CDR1 is LGHNA, CDR2 YNFKEQ. The CDR3 loop reads CASSPLGTAGVYNEQYF. In DNA form, the CDR3 reads TGTGCTAGCAGCCCGCTGGGAACAGCGGGAGTTTACAATGAGCAGTACTTC.

On this clonotype itself: Compared with germline, one end of the junction differs, possibly owing to a read error. The chain employs TRBV5-5 and TRBJ1-1, with no clear D. This CDR3 has 15 amino acids. Per the germline V gene, CDR1 is SGHKS and CDR2 is YYEKEE (reference sequence). CDR3 in amino acids: CASNLVADMNTEAFF. The CDR3 nucleotides read TGTGCCAGCAACTTGGTTGCAGACATGAACACTGAAGCTTTCTTT.

This clonotype was observed at least ten times. The V gene is TRBV12-3 or TRBV12-4, the J gene TRBJ1-5, with D perhaps matching TRBD1 (5 bases). Trimming removed 6 bases from V and 3 bases from J, with 12 bases in between. The CDR3 extends over 14 amino acids. DNA for the CDR3: TGTGCCAGCAGCTTCGAGGGGTCCAATCAGCCCCAGCATTTT. This gives the protein CASSFEGSNQPQHF.

This clonotype was observed a few times. The rearrangement joins TRBV10-3 to TRBJ2-1; 7 bases match TRBD1. This CDR3 contains 11 residues. Trimming cost V 5 bases and J 14 bases; bases outside gene matches: 6. Germline CDR1 reads ENHRY; CDR2 reads SYGVKD. CDR3 DNA sequence: TGTGCCATCAGTAGAGGGACAGAGGAGTTCTTC. It yields the protein CAISRGTEEFF.

Concerning this clonotype itself: The junction departs from germline at one end; a sequencing error may be responsible. V usage is TRBV18 and J usage is TRBJ2-7; 9 nucleotides line up with TRBD1. CDR1 KGHSH and CDR2 LQKENI come from the germline V gene. This CDR3 is built from 14 residues. Here the CDR3 reads CASPPGTGTYEQYF. CDR3 coding DNA: TGTGCCAGCCCACCGGGGACAGGGACCTACGAGCAGTACTTC.

There are many counts of this clonotype. The rearrangement joins TRBV12-3 or TRBV12-4 to TRBJ2-7; 8 bases are shared with TRBD2. Trimming removed 7 bases from V and 2 bases from J; junction bases left unmatched: 7. The CDR3 contains 14 residues. CDR3 bases: TGTGCCAGCACCTGGGGGCGGGGGGCCTACGAGCAGTACTTC. It translates to CASTWGRGAYEQYF.

This clonotype was seen a handful of times. This chain uses TRBV28 with TRBJ2-1, with D maybe TRBD1 (6 bases). V gave up 7 bases and J gave up 7 bases, with 14 bases separating them. The germline V gene encodes CDR1 MDHEN and CDR2 SYDVKM. CDR3 length: 13 amino acids. CDR3 sequence: CASTFGGGNEQFF. The CDR3 coding sequence is TGTGCCAGCACTTTTGGGGGCGGTAATGAGCAGTTCTTC. Supplemented by reference TRBV28 and TRBJ2-1, the full variable domain reads DVKVTQSSRYLVKRTGEKVFLECVQDMDHENMFWYRQDPGLGLRLIYFSYDVKMKEKGDIPEGYSVSREKKERFSLILESASTNQTSMYLCASTFGGGNEQFFGPGTRLTVL.

V and J are TRBV20-1 and TRBJ1-2; D perhaps matches TRBD1 (5 bases). Looked up from germline, CDR1 is DFQATT and CDR2 is SNEGSKA (reference sequence). The V end lost 1 base, the J end lost 6 bases, and 24 bases lay between the germline ends. The CDR3 extends over 17 amino acids. The CDR3 loop is CSARGGDSYSYSDGYTF. CDR3 sequence (DNA): TGCAGTGCTAGAGGGGGGGATTCCTACAGCTATTCCGATGGCTACACCTTC.

This clonotype was detected many times. V usage is TRBV29-1 and J usage is TRBJ1-2; weak D call: TRBD1 (6 bases). Germline CDR1 and CDR2: SQVTM and ANQGSEA. The CDR3 contains 12 residues. Between the trimmed V and J ends, which lost 4 bases and 2 bases, there was a span of 8 bases. CDR3 bases: TGCAGCGTTGGGACAGCGAACTATGGCTACACCTTC. Protein: CSVGTANYGYTF.

This sequence joins TRBV6-6 and TRBJ1-2; D might be TRBD1 (5 bases). Germline CDR1 MNHNY, CDR2 SVGAGI (reference sequence). V was cut by 7 bases and J by 1 base, with 22 bases left in between. The CDR3 sequence is 17 residues long. This chain's CDR3 is CASNRAGAANFNYGYTF. CDR3 nucleotide sequence: TGTGCCAGCAATAGAGCCGGGGCAGCCAATTTTAACTATGGCTACACCTTC.

This clonotype has a handful of counts. The V and J genes are TRBV21-1 and TRBJ2-7; no DNA check was done on the table's D call, TRBD1. TRBV21-1 is noted as a pseudogene. CDR3 length: 16 residues. CDR3 amino acids: CASSLRTGRGLYEQYF. In DNA form, the CDR3 reads TGTGCCAGCAGCTTACGGACAGGGAGGGGTCTGTACGAGCAGTACTTC.

The chain recombines TRBV28 with TRBJ2-7; either TRBD1 or TRBD2 may supply D (5 bases each). The end of the DNA is better explained by TRBJ2-5, so the J call may be wrong. Germline V gene data show CDR1 as MDHEN and CDR2 as SYDVKM. This CDR3 has 14 residues. The CDR3 is CASRPSLGVETQYF. The CDR3 coding sequence is TGTGCCAGCAGGCCATCATTGGGGGTGGAGACCCAGTACTTC.

This clonotype was detected only once. This chain's CDR3 is CASRGLAGCNEQYF. The DNA of the CDR3 is TGTGCCAGCCGTGGACTAGCGGGTTGCAATGAGCAGTACTTC. V and J are TRBV27 and TRBJ2-5; 11 nucleotides agree with TRBD2. The CDR3 sequence is 14 residues long. Germline V CDR1 and CDR2: MNHEY, SMNVEV (reference sequence). The trim removed 8 bases at V and 11 bases at J, leaving 13 bases unmatched.

The J gene is TRBJ2-7, the V gene TRBV18; 9 bases are shared with TRBD2. This CDR3 spans 16 amino acids. In germline, CDR1 is KGHSH, CDR2 LQKENI. After removal of 5 bases from V and 5 bases from J, the junction contained 13 bases not matched to a gene. CDR3 sequence: CASSTPSGKAPHEQYF. In DNA, the CDR3 is TGTGCCAGCTCAACGCCTAGCGGGAAGGCCCCCCACGAGCAGTACTTC.

V gene TRBV9 combines with J gene TRBJ2-5; 10 bases are shared with TRBD2. The germline V gene has CDR1 SGDLS and CDR2 YYNGEE. V shed 4 bases, J shed 1 base, and the junction held 7 bases outside the gene matches. The CDR3 consists of 16 residues. CDR3 residues: CASSPGVAGGQETQYF. The CDR3 nucleotides read TGTGCCAGCAGCCCGGGGGTAGCGGGGGGCCAAGAGACCCAGTACTTC. The full variable domain, completed using reference TRBV9 and TRBJ2-5, is DSGVTQTPKHLITATGQRVTLRCSPRSGDLSVYWYQQSLDQGLQFLIQYYNGEERAKGNILERFSAQQFPDLHSELNLSSLELGDSALYFCASSPGVAGGQETQYFGPGTRLLVL.

In nucleotides, the CDR3 is TGCGCCAGCAGCTTGACGGGGACAACCAATGAGCAGTTCTTC. It specifies CASSLTGTTNEQFF. The chain combines TRBV5-1 with TRBJ2-1; TRBD1 might be the D (6 bases). V lost 1 base, J lost 6 bases, and 11 bases lay in between. The CDR3 has 14 amino acids. Per the germline V gene, CDR1 is SGHRS and CDR2 is YFSETQ.

This clonotype was recorded many times. The J gene is TRBJ2-1, the V gene TRBV29-1; TRBD2 aligns across 8 bases. The CDR3 spans 19 residues. From germline, CDR1 is SQVTM and CDR2 ANQGSEA. V lost 0 bases and J lost 0; bases outside the gene matches: 13. The CDR3 DNA follows: TGCAGCGTTGAAGATAACACCCCCCAGGCGGGGGGCTCCTACAATGAGCAGTTCTTC. This encodes CSVEDNTPQAGGSYNEQFF.

The chain recombines TRBV4-1 with TRBJ2-1, with 13 bases lining up with TRBD2. The CDR3 is 18 residues long. CDR1 is MGHRA and CDR2 is YSYEKL in the germline V gene. J was trimmed by 2 bases and V by 3 bases; bases with no gene match: 7. The CDR3 region has the DNA TGCGCCAGCAGCCATCCCGGGACTAGCGGGAAAGCCTACAATGAGCAGTTCTTC. Translating it yields CASSHPGTSGKAYNEQFF.

This clonotype was detected ten times or more. The gene calls are TRBV12-3 or TRBV12-4 and TRBJ2-1; D not certain. V dropped 5 bases and J dropped 0 bases, with 8 bases sitting between them. CDR3 size: 14 residues. CDR3 DNA: TGTGCCAGCAGTCGGGCTGGCTCCTACAATGAGCAGTTCTTC. The encoded protein is CASSRAGSYNEQFF.

This clonotype has ten or more counts. The rearrangement joins TRBV10-3 to TRBJ2-1; 12 bases map to TRBD2. Germline CDR1 reads ENHRY; CDR2 reads SYGVKD. The CDR3 runs 19 residues. The junction had 12 bases not matched to a gene; V was cut back by 6 bases and J by 0 bases. The CDR3 here is CAIRDSGTSGPSSYNEQFF. The CDR3 DNA reads TGTGCCATCAGGGATTCCGGGACTAGCGGGCCCAGCTCCTACAATGAGCAGTTCTTC.

The table lists this clonotype with many counts. J is TRBJ1-2 and V is TRBV18; no firm D call. There are 13 residues in the CDR3. V was shortened by 3 bases and J by 3 bases, with 8 bases between the two germline ends. Germline lookup yields CDR1 KGHSH and CDR2 LQKENI. The CDR3 DNA sequence: TGTGCCAGCTCACCGGCGGCAGACTATGGCTACACCTTC. Protein product: CASSPAADYGYTF.

This clonotype was detected ten times or more. The chain employs TRBV10-3 and TRBJ2-7; 10 bases map to TRBD1. The trim removed 10 bases at V and 6 bases at J, leaving 6 bases unmatched. The CDR3 sequence is 12 residues long. Germline V gene sequence: CDR1 ENHRY, CDR2 SYGVKD. The CDR3 reads CATGQGGREQYF. The DNA of the CDR3 is TGTGCCACCGGACAGGGGGGACGCGAGCAGTACTTC.